Below, 20 T cell receptor beta chains from the same sample are listed, as sequenced in a study of T cells in Graves' hyperthyroidism and ophthalmopathy. The source material, RNA transcripts, was used to amplify TCR beta CDR3 regions. A first-round RT-PCR of the TCR CDR3 used the HTBI primer set. TCRdb reanalysed the multiplex PCR reads using MiXCR and keeps one entry per CDR3 protein. The sample contains 700,000 to 850,000 distinct CDR3 sequences, 35% of which appear only once. Sequencing was performed on blood. The source is a middle-aged woman with Graves' hyperthyroidism.

This chain joins TRBV25-1 and TRBJ1-5, with TRBD1 identical over 9 bases. CDR3 size: 16 residues. J lost 4 bases, V lost 5 bases, and 9 bases had no gene match. CDR1 MGHDK and CDR2 SYGVNS come from the germline V gene. DNA for the CDR3: TGTGCCAGCAGTCTCCGACCGGGACAGGGAAATCAGCCCCAGCATTTT. Protein product: CASSLRPGQGNQPQHF.

There are many counts of this clonotype. This chain links TRBV7-2 with TRBJ1-2; D not certain. Between the trimmed V and J ends, which lost 3 bases and 1 base, there was a span of 9 bases. The CDR3 is made up of 14 amino acids. Germline V gene lookup returns CDR1 SGHTA and CDR2 FQGNSA. The CDR3 nucleotides read TGTGCCAGCAGCTTTGGCTACAGTAACTATGGCTACACCTTC. This translates into CASSFGYSNYGYTF.

The J gene is TRBJ2-1, the V gene TRBV7-8, with TRBD1 identical over 11 bases. V lost 6 bases, J lost 9 bases, and 10 bases stayed unmatched. In germline, CDR1 is SGHVS, CDR2 FQNEAQ. The CDR3 has 15 amino acids. The CDR3 protein is CASRADRGLIGEQFF. The CDR3 DNA follows: TGTGCCAGCAGAGCGGACAGGGGGCTAATCGGTGAGCAGTTCTTC.

This clonotype occurred a few times. The chain couples TRBV5-1 to TRBJ1-1; tentatively, D is TRBD1 (5 bases). This CDR3 contains 15 residues. CDR1 SGHRS and CDR2 YFSETQ come from the germline V gene. V lost 4 bases, J lost 0 bases, and 13 bases lay in between. CDR3 region: CASSPRGLVNTEAFF. Here the CDR3 DNA reads TGCGCCAGCAGCCCGAGGGGCCTGGTGAACACTGAAGCTTTCTTT.

The chain uses TRBV2 and TRBJ1-3; 8 bases match TRBD1. The germline V gene encodes CDR1 SNHLY and CDR2 FYNNEI. The length of the CDR3 is 14 residues. J gave up 8 bases and V 4 bases, and 7 bases lay outside the gene matches. CDR3 amino acids: CASSGTGNGYTIYF. The CDR3, as DNA: TGTGCCAGCAGTGGGACAGGGAATGGCTACACCATATATTTT.

In this sample, this clonotype turned up many times. V gene TRBV7-2 combines with J gene TRBJ2-5, with 7 bases that match TRBD2. Germline V gene sequence: CDR1 SGHTA, CDR2 FQGNSA. The V gene end was trimmed by 5 bases and the J gene end by 3 bases; junction bases not matched to a gene: 6. This CDR3 is built from 14 residues. CDR3 residues: CASSGRLAKETQYF. The CDR3 DNA reads TGTGCCAGCAGCGGACGACTAGCTAAAGAGACCCAGTACTTC.

V and J are TRBV2 and TRBJ2-7; D uncertain. The CDR3 length is 15 residues. V lost 4 bases, J lost 3 bases, and 16 bases lay in between. Germline CDR1 and CDR2: SNHLY and FYNNEI. Written as DNA, the CDR3 is TGTGCCAGCAGTGGAGCGTGGTTAAAGTTCTACGAGCAGTACTTC. It yields the protein CASSGAWLKFYEQYF.

The rearrangement uses TRBV7-3 and TRBJ1-2; 7 nucleotides match TRBD1. There are 14 residues in the CDR3. V lost 6 bases and J lost 4; bases outside the gene matches: 8. Looked up from germline, CDR1 is SGHTA and CDR2 is FQGTGA. The CDR3 spells CASSQTGDSYGYTF. The CDR3 DNA is TGTGCCAGCAGTCAAACCGGGGACAGCTATGGCTACACCTTC.

The gene calls are TRBV25-1 and TRBJ2-3, with 11 nucleotides matching TRBD1. The germline V gene has CDR1 MGHDK and CDR2 SYGVNS. The CDR3 covers 17 residues. With 5 bases clipped from V and 4 bases from J, the junction kept 11 bases outside the gene matches. The CDR3 here is CASSSFRGGQGADTQYF. The CDR3, as DNA: TGTGCCAGCAGTAGTTTCCGAGGGGGACAGGGGGCAGATACGCAGTATTTT.

The V and J genes are TRBV10-2 and TRBJ2-3; D not certain. Trimming stripped 2 bases from V and 7 bases from J, with 7 bases between. CDR1 and CDR2 (germline): WSHSY, SAAADI. This CDR3 region has 12 residues. In nucleotides, the CDR3 is TGCGCCAGCAGTGAGGAGACAAATACGCAGTATTTT. Translated: CASSEETNTQYF.

This clonotype was recorded at least ten times. The rearrangement uses TRBV20-1 and TRBJ2-5, with 7 nucleotides matching TRBD1. Trimming removed 8 bases from V and 3 bases from J; junction bases left unmatched: 3. This CDR3 comprises 11 residues. Germline V gives CDR1 DFQATT, CDR2 SNEGSKA (reference sequence). CDR3 region: CSSTGEETQYF. In nucleotides, the CDR3 is TGCAGTTCAACAGGGGAAGAGACCCAGTACTTC.

The table lists this clonotype with a few counts. The chain has TRBV19 and TRBJ2-5; a possible D gene is TRBD2 (7 bases). V lost 4 bases and J 0 bases, leaving 12 bases between the germline ends. CDR1 is LNHDA, CDR2 SQIVND, per germline (reference sequence). This CDR3 has 15 residues. Here the CDR3 reads CASSSGGPNQETQYF. The DNA for the CDR3 is TGTGCCAGTAGTAGCGGGGGCCCAAACCAAGAGACCCAGTACTTC.

This clonotype was recorded only once. V usage is TRBV7-2 and J usage is TRBJ1-1; 7 bases align to TRBD1. The CDR3 consists of 13 residues. Trimming at V came to 7 bases and at J to 5 bases, leaving 7 bases not matched to a gene. Germline CDR1 is SGHTA and CDR2 is FQGNSA. The CDR3, as DNA: TGTGCCAGCAAGAGGGCAGGGGGTACTGAAGCTTTCTTT. This translates into CASKRAGGTEAFF.

The genes are TRBV6-2 or TRBV6-3 and TRBJ1-5; D gene ambiguous. Germline V gene sequence: CDR1 MNHEY, CDR2 SVGEGT. The CDR3 contains 14 residues. The V end was cut by 7 bases, the J end by 1 base, with 11 bases between. As DNA, the CDR3 is TGTGCCAGCACCCCCCAGGCCAGCAATCAGCCCCAGCATTTT. This codes for CASTPQASNQPQHF.

The V gene is TRBV3-1, the J gene TRBJ1-4; possibly TRBD1 for D (5 bases). The CDR3 is 13 amino acids. Germline loops: CDR1 LGHDT, CDR2 YNNKEL (reference sequence). With 7 bases removed from V and 7 bases from J, the gap between germline ends came to 13 bases. For the CDR3, the DNA is TGTGCCAGCAATGCGCAGGGTCGTGAAAAACTGTTTTTT. It encodes CASNAQGREKLFF.

Many counts were recorded for this clonotype. V and J are TRBV4-3 and TRBJ2-7; D gene unclear. Germline CDR1 LGHNA, CDR2 YSLEER. The CDR3 loop spans 13 amino acids. With 0 bases removed from V and 6 bases from J, the gap between germline ends came to 9 bases. DNA of the CDR3: TGCGCCAGCAGCCAAGATTGGAGACGCGAGCAGTACTTC. Protein sequence: CASSQDWRREQYF.

CDR3 coding DNA: TGTGCCAGTAGCGTAGCTTTCTTT. Amino acid sequence: CASSVAFF. V and J are TRBV19 and TRBJ1-1; D unresolved. Trimming removed 6 bases at V and 10 bases at J, with 3 bases between. This CDR3 has 8 residues. In germline, CDR1 is LNHDA, CDR2 SQIVND (reference sequence).

This clonotype was counted between two and nine times. The chain is built from TRBV19 and TRBJ1-3, with unresolved D. With 5 bases removed from V and 0 bases from J, the gap between germline ends came to 11 bases. Germline values: CDR1 LNHDA, CDR2 SQIVND (reference sequence). The CDR3 sequence is 15 residues long. The CDR3 DNA reads as TGTGCCAGTAGTGGGCTCCTCTTCTCTGGAAACACCATATATTTT. Residues: CASSGLLFSGNTIYF.

Many counts were recorded for this clonotype. V gene TRBV29-1 combines with J gene TRBJ1-2; D uncertain. The ends were cut back, 3 bases at V and 4 bases at J, with 12 bases in the middle. The CDR3 has 13 amino acids. Germline CDR1 reads SQVTM; CDR2 reads ANQGSEA. The CDR3 DNA sequence: TGCAGCGTTGATAGGGCGGGGAGCTATGGCTACACCTTC. As protein: CSVDRAGSYGYTF.

This clonotype has only a few counts. The chain has TRBV7-9 and TRBJ2-2, with a possible D match to TRBD1 (5 bases). The length of the CDR3 is 17 residues. V shed 4 bases and J shed 7 bases, with 22 bases lying between them. Germline CDR1 SEHNR, CDR2 FQNEAQ (reference sequence). This CDR3 reads CASSSITGFRFSGELFF. The DNA for the CDR3 is TGTGCCAGCAGCTCCATCACAGGCTTTCGGTTTAGCGGGGAGCTGTTTTTT.